These 30 T cell receptor beta chains originate from one sample sequenced in a study of blood T cell repertoires in COVID-19. Only in-frame clones appear in the TCRdb table, and some are missing; sequencing was by immunoSEQ multiplex PCR. This repertoire shows some 120,000 clones, around 83% found once; its top ten account for 5.9%. The sequenced sample consisted of peripheral blood. These receptors were taken from a man at least 80 years old with active or convalescent COVID-19.

The V gene is TRBV20-1, the J gene TRBJ2-7, with TRBD1 identical over 8 bases. Germline trimming cut 3 bases from V and 6 bases from J; bases unmatched to any gene: 16. The germline CDR1 and CDR2 sequences are DFQATT and SNEGSKA (reference sequence). CDR3 length equals 16 residues. This CDR3 is CSASDNTGTGFGEQYF. For the CDR3, the DNA is TGCAGTGCTAGTGATAATACCGGGACAGGATTCGGCGAGCAGTACTTC.

This chain uses TRBV7-8 with TRBJ2-3; 12 nucleotides agree with TRBD2. The ends lost 4 bases at V and 8 bases at J; junction bases unmatched: 13. Per the germline V gene, CDR1 is SGHVS and CDR2 is FQNEAQ. This CDR3 is built from 17 residues. This CDR3 reads CASSSLTSGGPRGTQYF. The CDR3 nucleotides are TGTGCCAGCAGCTCCCTCACTAGCGGGGGGCCCAGGGGTACGCAGTATTTT. Supplemented by reference TRBV7-8 and TRBJ2-3, the full variable domain reads GAGVSQSPRYKVAKRGQDVALRCDPISGHVSLFWYQQALGQGPEFLTYFQNEAQLDKSGLPSDRFFAERPEGSVSTLKIQRTQQEDSAVYLCASSSLTSGGPRGTQYFGPGTRLTVL.

This clone was detected only once. At one boundary the junction diverges from the germline segment, which might be a read error. The chain couples TRBV6-2 or TRBV6-3 to TRBJ1-1, with D possibly TRBD1 on 5 matching bases. The CDR3 extends over 13 amino acids. The V gene's germline CDR1 is MNHEY and CDR2 SVGEGT. CDR3 DNA: TGTGCCAGCAGTATCTCCTGGGGGACTGAGGCTTTCTTT. Its protein product is CASSISWGTEAFF.

Here the CDR3 DNA reads TGTGCCAGCAGAAACAGGGGTCGGACTGAAGCTTTCTTT. Its translation is CASRNRGRTEAFF. The chain recombines TRBV7-8 with TRBJ1-1; the match to TRBD1 covers 7 bases. Germline values: CDR1 SGHVS, CDR2 FQNEAQ. The V gene end was trimmed by 6 bases and the J gene end by 5 bases; junction bases not matched to a gene: 6. The CDR3 totals 13 residues.

This clone turned up a few times. The chain is built from TRBV28 and TRBJ2-3; D not resolved. V gave up 6 bases and J gave up 4 bases, with 8 bases separating them. The CDR3 length is 12 residues. CDR1 is MDHEN, CDR2 SYDVKM, per germline. CDR3: CASRRSPDTQYF. The CDR3 nucleotides are TGTGCCAGCAGACGGTCGCCAGATACGCAGTATTTT.

V usage is TRBV27 and J usage is TRBJ1-5; tentative D call: TRBD1 (5 bases). Germline assignment: CDR1 MNHEY and CDR2 SMNVEV (reference sequence). The CDR3 spans 14 residues. Trimming took off 7 bases at V and 4 bases at J, with 14 bases between the two ends. CDR3 nucleotides: TGTGCCAGCATCCGGACACAATCTAATCAGCCCCAGCATTTT. Translation gives CASIRTQSNQPQHF.

In DNA, the CDR3 is TGTGCCAGCAGCTTCCAGACAGTCACCTATGGCTACACCTTC. Its translation: CASSFQTVTYGYTF. V usage is TRBV11-2 and J usage is TRBJ1-2, with D maybe TRBD1 (5 bases). CDR3 length equals 14 residues. Between the trimmed V and J ends, which lost 3 bases and 4 bases, there was a span of 12 bases. Germline lookup yields CDR1 SGHAT and CDR2 FQNNGV.

This clone was seen once. V and J are TRBV4-3 and TRBJ2-5; 12 bases agree with TRBD2. With 4 bases clipped from V and 5 bases from J, the junction kept 5 bases outside the gene matches. The CDR3 contains 15 residues. The germline V gene has CDR1 LGHNA and CDR2 YSLEER. The CDR3 nucleotides are TGCGCCAGCAGCCCGCTAGCGGGGGGGTCGGAGACCCAGTACTTC. It yields the protein CASSPLAGGSETQYF.

The CDR3: CASSLSGGAQYF. CDR3 DNA sequence: TGTGCCAGCAGTTTATCCGGGGGGGCCCAGTACTTC. The chain is built from TRBV27 and TRBJ2-5; 8 bases map to TRBD2. The germline CDR1 and CDR2 sequences are MNHEY and SMNVEV (reference sequence). The CDR3 is 12 amino acids. Trimming took 0 bases from V and 9 from J; bases not matched to a gene: 0.

The V call is TRBV7-9, the J call TRBJ2-5; D is possibly TRBD1 (5 bases). Germline-derived CDR1 and CDR2 are SEHNR and FQNEAQ (reference sequence). The ends were cut back, 1 base at V and 1 base at J, with 10 bases in the middle. CDR3 length: 15 residues. This CDR3 is CASSLVSRGQETQYF. The CDR3 bases are TGTGCCAGCAGCTTAGTGTCTAGGGGCCAAGAGACCCAGTACTTC.

Comment on this clone: The same CDR3 can be traced to other DNA sequences in this sample. This sequence joins TRBV10-3 and TRBJ2-7; 12 positions match TRBD1. Germline V gene data show CDR1 as ENHRY and CDR2 as SYGVKD. Trimming took 6 bases from V and 0 from J; bases not matched to a gene: 3. CDR3 length: 15 amino acids. CDR3 loop: CAIRGGQGASYEQYF. The CDR3 DNA reads as TGTGCCATCAGGGGGGGACAGGGGGCCTCCTACGAGCAGTACTTC.

V usage is TRBV28 and J usage is TRBJ2-5; weak D call: TRBD2 (5 bases). CDR1 and CDR2 (germline): MDHEN, SYDVKM. The length of the CDR3 is 14 residues. V shed 5 bases and J shed 5 bases, with 15 bases lying between them. This CDR3 reads CASSPTRLWETQYF. In nucleotides, the CDR3 is TGTGCCAGCAGTCCCACTAGGTTGTGGGAGACCCAGTACTTC.

V is TRBV7-2 and J is TRBJ2-5, with 11 bases that match TRBD2. CDR1 and CDR2 (germline): SGHTA, FQGNSA. CDR3 length equals 14 residues. V lost 2 bases to trimming and J lost 5 bases; unmatched junction nucleotides: 1. The CDR3: CASSLRTSGETQYF. CDR3 in DNA: TGTGCCAGCAGCTTACGGACTAGCGGGGAGACCCAGTACTTC. The variable domain in full, with the rest retrieved from reference TRBV7-2 and TRBJ2-5, is GAGVSQSPSNKVTEKGKDVELRCDPISGHTALYWYRQSLGQGLEFLIYFQGNSAPDKSGLPSDRFSAERTGGSVSTLTIQRTQQEDSAVYLCASSLRTSGETQYFGPGTRLLVL.

J is TRBJ2-2 and V is TRBV3-1 (or the pseudogene TRBV3-2); 10 bases map to TRBD1. CDR3 size: 17 residues. V lost 3 bases to trimming and J lost 5 bases; unmatched junction nucleotides: 9. Looked up from germline, CDR1 is LGHDT and CDR2 is YNNKEL (reference sequence). The CDR3 DNA reads TGTGCCAGCAGCCACCGGACAGGGGGGGTGCGTACCGGGGAGCTGTTTTTT. This gives the protein CASSHRTGGVRTGELFF.

This clone was seen a few times. This chain uses TRBV4-1 with TRBJ2-2; a weak D match, TRBD1 (6 bases). The CDR3 extends over 17 amino acids. Trimming cost V 2 bases and J 7 bases, with 20 bases left between them. Germline-derived CDR1 and CDR2 are MGHRA and YSYEKL. CDR3 sequence (DNA): TGCGCCAGCAGCCAAAGCGTTACAGGGTCGGCGGACGGGGAGCTGTTTTTT. Residues: CASSQSVTGSADGELFF.

CDR3 protein: CASSPAGGSTNEKLFF. The DNA for the CDR3 is TGCGCCAGCAGCCCGGCCGGGGGGAGCACTAATGAAAAACTGTTTTTT. V usage is TRBV5-1 and J usage is TRBJ1-4; a weak D match, TRBD1 (5 bases). V lost 4 bases to trimming and J lost 2 bases, with 15 bases between them. Germline values: CDR1 SGHRS, CDR2 YFSETQ. This CDR3 has 16 residues.

The genes are TRBV6-5 and TRBJ1-1; the D gene is possibly TRBD1 (5 bases). V lost 4 bases to trimming and J lost 5 bases, with 11 bases between them. Germline V gene lookup returns CDR1 MNHEY and CDR2 SVGAGI. The CDR3 loop spans 13 amino acids. In DNA form, the CDR3 reads TGTGCCAGCAGTTTAGGGGTTAGAACTGAAGCTTTCTTT. As protein: CASSLGVRTEAFF.

The V gene is TRBV11-2, the J gene TRBJ2-3; possible D gene TRBD1, 5 bases. Between the trimmed V and J ends, which lost 5 bases and 6 bases, there was a span of 18 bases. Looked up from germline, CDR1 is SGHAT and CDR2 is FQNNGV. The CDR3 runs to 15 residues. The DNA of the CDR3 is TGTGCCAGCAGCGACCCCGGTGGGGCACCGGATACGCAGTATTTT. Residues: CASSDPGGAPDTQYF.

The CDR3 nucleotides read TGTGCCATCAGTGACGGGAACACTGAAGCTTTCTTT. Translation gives CAISDGNTEAFF. The chain couples TRBV10-3 to TRBJ1-1, with D uncertain. The V and J ends lost 3 bases and 1 base respectively, with 3 bases between them. From germline, CDR1 is ENHRY and CDR2 SYGVKD. This CDR3 contains 12 residues.

V and J are TRBV3-1 (or the pseudogene TRBV3-2) and TRBJ2-1; 8 bases agree with TRBD2. From germline, CDR1 is LGHDT and CDR2 YNNKEL (reference sequence). The V gene end was trimmed by 4 bases and the J gene end by 7 bases; junction bases not matched to a gene: 6. The CDR3 is made up of 14 amino acids. The CDR3 spells CASSLGGAINEQFF. CDR3 coding DNA: TGTGCCAGCAGCCTCGGGGGGGCCATAAATGAGCAGTTCTTC.

The CDR3: CASSLQGQGIRGNIQYF. The CDR3 DNA is TGTGCCAGCAGCTTACAGGGACAGGGAATAAGGGGAAACATTCAGTACTTC. The chain recombines TRBV5-4 with TRBJ2-4, with 9 positions matching TRBD1. CDR1 and CDR2 (germline): SGHNT, YYREEE (reference sequence). The CDR3 spans 17 residues. The trim removed 2 bases at V and 6 bases at J, leaving 12 bases unmatched.

This clone showed up just once. This chain connects TRBV19 to TRBJ1-2; 10 bases are a match to TRBD1. The CDR3 is 13 residues long. V was pared by 6 bases and J by 4 bases, with 2 bases of the junction left unmatched. The germline CDR1 and CDR2 sequences are LNHDA and SQIVND (reference sequence). CDR3 sequence reads: CASRGQGLYGYTF. In DNA, the CDR3 is TGTGCCAGTAGGGGACAGGGGCTCTATGGCTACACCTTC.

This chain joins TRBV7-3 and TRBJ1-4; D gene uncertain. The germline gives CDR1 SGHTA, CDR2 FQGTGA. Between the trimmed V and J ends, which lost 1 base and 8 bases, there was a span of 26 bases. The CDR3 runs to 19 residues. CDR3 residues: CASSLKRFHERTQEEKLFF. The CDR3 DNA is TGTGCCAGCAGCTTAAAGCGTTTTCACGAGCGGACCCAGGAGGAAAAACTGTTTTTT.

This chain uses TRBV7-2 with TRBJ2-7; TRBD1 agrees at 7 bases. Germline V gene data show CDR1 as SGHTA and CDR2 as FQGNSA. V lost 1 base to trimming and J lost 6 bases; unmatched junction nucleotides: 9. The CDR3 runs to 15 residues. The CDR3 spells CASSLGTGSFLEQYF. The DNA of the CDR3 is TGTGCCAGCAGCTTAGGGACAGGTTCCTTCCTCGAGCAGTACTTC.

This chain's CDR3 is CSVKGANYGYTF. The CDR3 coding sequence is TGCAGCGTTAAAGGGGCAAACTATGGCTACACCTTC. V usage is TRBV29-1 and J usage is TRBJ1-2; tentative D call: TRBD1 (5 bases). Trimming shortened V by 5 bases and J by 2 bases, and 9 bases separated the two germline ends. Germline V gene sequence: CDR1 SQVTM, CDR2 ANQGSEA. The CDR3 has 12 amino acids. The whole variable domain, remainder taken from reference TRBV29-1 and TRBJ1-2, is SAVISQKPSRDICQRGTSLTIQCQVDSQVTMMFWYRQQPGQSLTLIATANQGSEATYESGFVIDKFPISRPNLTFSTLTVSNMSPEDSSIYLCSVKGANYGYTFGSGTRLTVV.

CDR3 coding DNA: TGTGCCAGCAGCTTAGTTGTACTAGCGGGGGGGCCGGACGAGCAGTACTTC. It translates to CASSLVVLAGGPDEQYF. The chain uses TRBV7-2 and TRBJ2-7; 13 bases line up with TRBD2. V was pared by 1 base and J by 5 bases, with 8 bases of the junction left unmatched. This CDR3 spans 17 amino acids. Germline V gene data show CDR1 as SGHTA and CDR2 as FQGNSA.

The genes are TRBV4-3 and TRBJ2-5; maybe TRBD1 (6 bases). This CDR3 is built from 17 residues. Trimming cost V 0 bases and J 1 base, with 15 bases left between them. The V gene's germline CDR1 is LGHNA and CDR2 YSLEER. The CDR3 region is CASSQDLWTASQETQYF. For the CDR3, the DNA is TGCGCCAGCAGCCAAGATCTTTGGACAGCGTCCCAAGAGACCCAGTACTTC.

The chain recombines TRBV7-2 with TRBJ1-4; D not resolved. CDR3 length equals 16 residues. The V end was cut by 1 base, the J end by 4 bases, with 13 bases between. In germline, CDR1 is SGHTA, CDR2 FQGNSA. The CDR3 nucleotides are TGTGCCAGCAGCTTAGATGGGAGACTGCTTAATGAAAAACTGTTTTTT. Translated, it gives CASSLDGRLLNEKLFF.

The V and J genes are TRBV19 and TRBJ1-1; TRBD1 agrees at 8 bases. Unmatched junction bases numbered 10, after V lost 10 bases and J lost 3 bases. This CDR3 is 14 amino acids long. Germline V gene lookup returns CDR1 LNHDA and CDR2 SQIVND (reference sequence). The CDR3 loop reads CATQQGGLDTEAFF. Here the CDR3 DNA reads TGTGCCACTCAACAGGGGGGTTTGGACACTGAAGCTTTCTTT. The whole variable domain, filled in from reference TRBV19 and TRBJ1-1, reads DGGITQSPKYLFRKEGQNVTLSCEQNLNHDAMYWYRQDPGQGLRLIYYSQIVNDFQKGDIAEGYSVSREKKESFPLTVTSAQKNPTAFYLCATQQGGLDTEAFFGQGTRLTVV.

J is TRBJ1-3 and V is TRBV5-5; 7 bases are shared with TRBD1. The CDR3 loop spans 15 amino acids. The V gene's germline CDR1 is SGHKS and CDR2 YYEKEE (reference sequence). Germline trimming cut 4 bases from V and 2 bases from J; bases unmatched to any gene: 6. The CDR3 bases are TGTGCCAGCAGCCCGGCGACAGGGACTGGAAACACCATATATTTT. Translation gives CASSPATGTGNTIYF.